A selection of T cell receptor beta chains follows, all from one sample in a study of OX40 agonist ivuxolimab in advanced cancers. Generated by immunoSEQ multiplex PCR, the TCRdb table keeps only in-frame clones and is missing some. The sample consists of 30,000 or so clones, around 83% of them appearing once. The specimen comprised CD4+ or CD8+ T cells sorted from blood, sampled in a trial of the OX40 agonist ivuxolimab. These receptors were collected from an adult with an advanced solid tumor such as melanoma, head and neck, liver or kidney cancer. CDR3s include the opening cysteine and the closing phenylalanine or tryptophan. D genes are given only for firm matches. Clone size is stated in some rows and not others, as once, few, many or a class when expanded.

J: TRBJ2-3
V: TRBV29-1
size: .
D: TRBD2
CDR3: CSGRGGLGDTQYF
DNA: TGCAGCGGGCGGGGGGGCCTAGGCGATACGCAGTATTTT

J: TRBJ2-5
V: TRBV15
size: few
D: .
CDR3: CATRRGAGETQYF
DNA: TGTGCCACCCGTCGGGGGGCCGGAGAGACCCAGTACTTC

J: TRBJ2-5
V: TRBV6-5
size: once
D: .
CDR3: CASSSNQETQYF
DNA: TGTGCCAGCAGCTCAAACCAAGAGACCCAGTACTTC

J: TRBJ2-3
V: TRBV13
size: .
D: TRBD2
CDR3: CASSSGSAGEDTQYF
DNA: TGTGCCAGCAGCTCAGGGTCTGCGGGGGAGGATACGCAGTATTTT

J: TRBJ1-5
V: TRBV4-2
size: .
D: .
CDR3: CASSQGEAGAQPQHF
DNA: TGTGCCAGCAGCCAAGGGGAGGCAGGGGCTCAGCCCCAGCATTTT

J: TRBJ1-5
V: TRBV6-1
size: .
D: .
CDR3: CASSEAQGSAPQHF
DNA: TGTGCCAGCAGTGAAGCCCAGGGTAGTGCGCCCCAGCATTTT

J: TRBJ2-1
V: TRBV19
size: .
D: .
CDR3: CASSIRLNEQFF
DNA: TGTGCCAGTAGTATAAGACTCAATGAGCAGTTCTTC

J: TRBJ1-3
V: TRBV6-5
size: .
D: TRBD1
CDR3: CASSAGGFGNTIYF
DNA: TGTGCCAGCAGTGCAGGGGGATTTGGAAACACCATATATTTT

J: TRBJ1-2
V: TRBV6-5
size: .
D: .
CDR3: CASSYSGAEGGYTF
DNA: TGTGCCAGCAGTTACTCGGGTGCGGAAGGAGGCTACACCTTC

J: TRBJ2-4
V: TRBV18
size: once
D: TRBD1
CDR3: CASSPQGADIQYF
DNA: TGTGCCAGCTCACCACAGGGGGCGGACATTCAGTACTTC

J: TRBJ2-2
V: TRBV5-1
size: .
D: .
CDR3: CASSPRTANTGELFF
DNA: TGCGCCAGCAGCCCACGGACAGCGAACACCGGGGAGCTGTTTTTT

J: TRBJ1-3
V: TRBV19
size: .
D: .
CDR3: CASSIAPPLLFSGNTIYF
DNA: TGTGCCAGTAGTATAGCCCCGCCACTCCTCTTCTCTGGAAACACCATATATTTT

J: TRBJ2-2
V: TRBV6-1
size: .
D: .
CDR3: CASSRTVEPTGELFF
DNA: TGTGCCAGCAGTAGGACAGTGGAACCCACCGGGGAGCTGTTTTTT

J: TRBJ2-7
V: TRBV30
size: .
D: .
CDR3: CAWSGMGGFSYEQYF
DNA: TGTGCCTGGAGTGGTATGGGGGGCTTTTCCTACGAGCAGTACTTC

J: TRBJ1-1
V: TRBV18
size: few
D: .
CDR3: CASSPPLETEAFF
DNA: TGTGCCAGCTCACCACCGTTAGAAACCGAAGCTTTCTTT

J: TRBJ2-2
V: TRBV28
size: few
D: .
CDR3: CASSLIGGRGFGELFF
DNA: TGTGCCAGCAGTTTAATCGGGGGGCGCGGGTTCGGGGAGCTGTTTTTT

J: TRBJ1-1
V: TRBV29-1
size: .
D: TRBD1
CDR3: CSVVTGARNTEAFF
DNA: TGCAGCGTTGTGACAGGGGCAAGAAACACTGAAGCTTTCTTT

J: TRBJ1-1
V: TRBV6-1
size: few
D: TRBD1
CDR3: CASSSTGANTEAFF
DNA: TGTGCCAGCAGTAGCACAGGGGCGAACACTGAAGCTTTCTTT

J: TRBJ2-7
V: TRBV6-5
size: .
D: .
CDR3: CASRPGSSYEQYF
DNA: TGTGCCAGCCGGCCAGGGAGCTCCTACGAGCAGTACTTC

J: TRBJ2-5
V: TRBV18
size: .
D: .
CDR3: CASSLDIALQETQYF
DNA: TGTGCCAGCTCATTGGACATTGCCCTTCAAGAGACCCAGTACTTC

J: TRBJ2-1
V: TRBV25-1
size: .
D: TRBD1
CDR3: CASRPMDRGNEQFF
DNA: TGTGCCAGCAGACCGATGGACAGGGGGAATGAGCAGTTCTTC

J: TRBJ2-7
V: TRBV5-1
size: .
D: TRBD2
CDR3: CASSLGTGGEGYEQYF
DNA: TGCGCCAGCAGCTTGGGTACCGGGGGGGAAGGGTACGAGCAGTACTTC

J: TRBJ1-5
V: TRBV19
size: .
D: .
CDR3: CASSMSRGYNQPQHF
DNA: TGTGCCAGTAGTATGTCTAGGGGGTACAATCAGCCCCAGCATTTT

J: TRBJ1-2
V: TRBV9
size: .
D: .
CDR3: CASSVGGTGATGYTF
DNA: TGTGCCAGCAGCGTAGGAGGGACGGGGGCAACCGGCTACACCTTC

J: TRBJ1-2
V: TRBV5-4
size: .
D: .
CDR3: CASSLPVQEFYGYTF
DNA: TGTGCCAGCAGCCTCCCCGTACAGGAATTCTATGGCTACACCTTC

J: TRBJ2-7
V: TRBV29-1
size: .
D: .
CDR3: CSVAAASRTYEQYF
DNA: TGCAGCGTTGCCGCCGCTAGCCGGACCTACGAGCAGTACTTC

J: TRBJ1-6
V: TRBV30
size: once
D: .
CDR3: CAWTTFGGSYNSPLHF
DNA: TGTGCCTGGACCACGTTCGGGGGCTCCTATAATTCACCCCTCCACTTT

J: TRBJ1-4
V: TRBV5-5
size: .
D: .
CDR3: CASSLPGKLFF
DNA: TGTGCCAGCAGCCTGCCGGGAAAACTGTTTTTT

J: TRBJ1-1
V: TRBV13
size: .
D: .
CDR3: CASSPTPVPNTEAFF
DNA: TGTGCCAGCAGCCCAACGCCGGTTCCCAACACTGAAGCTTTCTTT

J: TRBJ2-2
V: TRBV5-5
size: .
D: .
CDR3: CASSLYVTGELFF
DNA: TGTGCCAGCAGCTTGTATGTCACCGGGGAGCTGTTTTTT

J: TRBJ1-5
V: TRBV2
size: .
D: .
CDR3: CASSEGGLGQPQHF
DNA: TGTGCCAGCAGTGAAGGGGGCCTGGGACAGCCCCAGCATTTT

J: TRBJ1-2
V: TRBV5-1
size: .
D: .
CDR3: CASSQQGMGDYGYTF
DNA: TGCGCCAGCAGTCAACAGGGAATGGGCGACTATGGCTACACCTTC

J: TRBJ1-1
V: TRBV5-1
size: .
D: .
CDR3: CASSLEKNTEAFF
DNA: TGCGCCAGCAGCTTGGAGAAGAACACTGAAGCTTTCTTT

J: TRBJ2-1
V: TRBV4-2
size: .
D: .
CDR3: CASSQDQRAGSYNEQFF
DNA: TGTGCCAGCAGCCAAGATCAACGGGCGGGGAGTTACAATGAGCAGTTCTTC

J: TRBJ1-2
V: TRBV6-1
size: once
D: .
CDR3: CASSELGRGNNGYTF
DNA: TGTGCCAGCAGTGAGTTGGGGCGCGGCAACAATGGCTACACCTTC

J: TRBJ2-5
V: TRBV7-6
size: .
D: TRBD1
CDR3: CASGAGGPQETQYF
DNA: TGTGCCAGCGGGGCAGGGGGACCCCAAGAGACCCAGTACTTC

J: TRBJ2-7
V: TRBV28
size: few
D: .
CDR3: CASSLTYEQYF
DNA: TGTGCCAGCAGCCTTACCTACGAGCAGTACTTC

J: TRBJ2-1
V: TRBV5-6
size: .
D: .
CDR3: CASSLETGYIEQFF
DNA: TGTGCCAGCAGCTTGGAGACAGGTTATATTGAGCAGTTCTTC

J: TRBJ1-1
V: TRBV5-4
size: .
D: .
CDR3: CASSLGTANTEAFF
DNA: TGTGCCAGCAGCTTGGGTACAGCGAACACTGAAGCTTTCTTT

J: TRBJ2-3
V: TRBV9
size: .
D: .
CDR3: CASSVGGGGTDTQYF
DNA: TGTGCCAGCAGCGTGGGAGGGGGCGGCACAGATACGCAGTATTTT

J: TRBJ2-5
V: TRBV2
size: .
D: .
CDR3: CASSVLPEQGIDF
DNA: TGTGCCAGCAGTGTGCTTCCCGAACAGGGTATCGACTTC